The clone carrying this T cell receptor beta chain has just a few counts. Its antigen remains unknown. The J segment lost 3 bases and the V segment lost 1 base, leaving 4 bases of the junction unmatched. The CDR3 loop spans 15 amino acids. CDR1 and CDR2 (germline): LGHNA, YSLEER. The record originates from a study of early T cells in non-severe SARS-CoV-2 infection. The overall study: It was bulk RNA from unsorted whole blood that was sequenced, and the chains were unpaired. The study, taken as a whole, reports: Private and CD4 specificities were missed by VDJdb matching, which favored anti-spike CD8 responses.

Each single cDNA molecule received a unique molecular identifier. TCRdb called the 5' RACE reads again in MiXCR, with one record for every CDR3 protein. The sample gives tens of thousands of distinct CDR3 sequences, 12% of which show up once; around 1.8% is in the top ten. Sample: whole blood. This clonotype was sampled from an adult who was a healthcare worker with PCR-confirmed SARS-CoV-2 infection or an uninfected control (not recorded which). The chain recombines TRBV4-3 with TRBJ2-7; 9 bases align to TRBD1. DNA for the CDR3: TGCGCCAGCAGCCAAGGACAGGGGGGCTACTACGAGCAGTACTTC. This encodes CASSQGQGGYYEQYF.